This T cell receptor beta chain was profiled in a study of CD8 T cells in ankylosing spondylitis. Molecular-barcoded quantitative 5'-RACE produced these TCR beta libraries. TCRdb re-called the 5' RACE reads with MiXCR, one entry per CDR3 protein. Among 350,000 or so distinct CDR3 sequences listed, roughly 12% were seen once. There are a few counts of this clonotype. The antigen is unknown. The CDR3 extends over 15 amino acids. Losses at the gene ends were 5 bases for V and 3 bases for J; bases not matched to a gene: 8. Germline values: CDR1 MNHEY, CDR2 SMNVEV (reference sequence). Study findings and constraints: Earlier literature documents some of the motif variants in reactive arthritis synovial fluid and blood.

Material: blood, either unsorted or a sorted T cell fraction (not recorded which). This sequence joins TRBV27 and TRBJ2-7, with 9 bases matching TRBD2. The receptor comes from a female donor with ankylosing spondylitis or in good health (not recorded which). Here the CDR3 reads CASSEEAGGNYEQYF. In DNA form, the CDR3 reads TGTGCCAGCAGTGAGGAAGCGGGAGGCAACTACGAGCAGTACTTC.